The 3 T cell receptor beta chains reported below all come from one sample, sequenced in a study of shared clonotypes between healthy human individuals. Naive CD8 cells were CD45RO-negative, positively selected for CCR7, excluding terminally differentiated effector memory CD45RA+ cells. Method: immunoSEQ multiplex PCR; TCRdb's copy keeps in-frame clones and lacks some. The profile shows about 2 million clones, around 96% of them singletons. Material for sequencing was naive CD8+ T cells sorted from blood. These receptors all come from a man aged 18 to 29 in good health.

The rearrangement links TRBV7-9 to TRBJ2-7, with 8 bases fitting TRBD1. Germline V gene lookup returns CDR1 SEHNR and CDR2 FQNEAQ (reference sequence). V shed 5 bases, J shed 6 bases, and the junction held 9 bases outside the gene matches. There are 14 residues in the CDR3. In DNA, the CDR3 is TGTGCCAGCAGCCACGCGGACAGGGCGCGCGAGCAGTACTTC. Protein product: CASSHADRAREQYF.

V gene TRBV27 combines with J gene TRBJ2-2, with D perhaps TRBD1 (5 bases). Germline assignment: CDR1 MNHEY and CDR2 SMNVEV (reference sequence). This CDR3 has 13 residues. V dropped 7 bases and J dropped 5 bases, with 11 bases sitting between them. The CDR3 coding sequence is TGTGCCAGCAAGGAGCAGGGAACCGGGGAGCTGTTTTTT. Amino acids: CASKEQGTGELFF.

The CDR3 protein is CASSHATSADTQYF. Written as DNA, the CDR3 is TGTGCCAGCAGCCATGCGACTAGCGCCGATACGCAGTATTTT. This chain uses TRBV16 with TRBJ2-3, with TRBD2 matching over 8 bases. The CDR3 totals 14 residues. With 3 bases clipped from V and 6 bases from J, the junction kept 5 bases outside the gene matches. Looked up from germline, CDR1 is KGHSY and CDR2 is FQNENV.